Shown below are 30 T cell receptor beta chains from a single sample sequenced in a study of cytotoxic CD8 clonotypes in ibrutinib-treated CLL. Clones were read by immunoSEQ multiplex PCR, and TCRdb kept only the in-frame ones, dropping some. The sample yields more than 85,000 clones, approximately 80% seen once. The input for sequencing was PBMCs, taken after 12 months of ibrutinib treatment. These TCRs come from a human donor with chronic lymphocytic leukemia.

This sequence joins TRBV20-1 and TRBJ2-3; D not certain. Germline CDR1 reads DFQATT; CDR2 reads SNEGSKA (reference sequence). Trimming took off 6 bases at V and 4 bases at J, with 8 bases between the two ends. The CDR3 runs to 11 residues. DNA for the CDR3: TGCAGTGCCAGTCGGGCAGATACGCAGTATTTT. It encodes CSASRADTQYF.

In this sample, this clone turned up a few times. The rearrangement links TRBV19 to TRBJ1-6; D might be TRBD1 (6 bases). Between the trimmed V and J ends, which lost 5 bases and 10 bases, there was a span of 18 bases. This CDR3 contains 15 residues. Germline-derived CDR1 and CDR2 are LNHDA and SQIVND (reference sequence). The CDR3 DNA reads as TGTGCCAGTAGTTCGGGGGCGCGGCGGGACTCACCCCTCCACTTT. Its protein is CASSSGARRDSPLHF. Full variable domain (rest looked up from reference TRBV19 and TRBJ1-6): DGGITQSPKYLFRKEGQNVTLSCEQNLNHDAMYWYRQDPGQGLRLIYYSQIVNDFQKGDIAEGYSVSREKKESFPLTVTSAQKNPTAFYLCASSSGARRDSPLHFGNGTRLTVT.

The chain uses TRBV7-9 and TRBJ2-3; D is possibly TRBD2 (5 bases). V lost 2 bases and J 6 bases, leaving 9 bases between the germline ends. Germline V gene lookup returns CDR1 SEHNR and CDR2 FQNEAQ (reference sequence). The CDR3 has 13 amino acids. The CDR3 DNA reads as TGTGCCAGCAGCTTAACCACGGGGGATACGCAGTATTTT. It yields the protein CASSLTTGDTQYF.

The rearrangement joins TRBV28 to TRBJ1-6, with a tentative D call TRBD1 (6 bases). Per germline, CDR1 MDHEN and CDR2 SYDVKM. The ends were cut back, 3 bases at V and 9 bases at J, with 21 bases in the middle. This CDR3 region has 17 residues. CDR3 protein: CASSFSTPRGTGSPLHF. For the CDR3, the DNA is TGTGCCAGCAGTTTTTCTACCCCCAGGGGTACAGGTTCACCCCTCCACTTT. The whole variable domain, filled in from reference TRBV28 and TRBJ1-6, reads DVKVTQSSRYLVKRTGEKVFLECVQDMDHENMFWYRQDPGLGLRLIYFSYDVKMKEKGDIPEGYSVSREKKERFSLILESASTNQTSMYLCASSFSTPRGTGSPLHFGNGTRLTVT.

This clone was detected only a few times. This chain joins TRBV7-2 and TRBJ2-3; D not resolved. V lost 2 bases, J lost 0 bases, and 12 bases lay in between. Germline CDR1 and CDR2: SGHTA and FQGNSA. The CDR3 is 16 residues long. Here the CDR3 reads CASSLKPPPSTDTQYF. The CDR3 coding sequence is TGTGCCAGCAGCTTAAAACCCCCACCGAGCACAGATACGCAGTATTTT. Combining the CDR3 with reference TRBV7-2 and TRBJ2-3 gives the whole variable domain GAGVSQSPSNKVTEKGKDVELRCDPISGHTALYWYRQSLGQGLEFLIYFQGNSAPDKSGLPSDRFSAERTGGSVSTLTIQRTQQEDSAVYLCASSLKPPPSTDTQYFGPGTRLTVL.

A few counts support this clone. The chain joins TRBV18 to TRBJ2-1; D unclear. CDR1 is KGHSH, CDR2 LQKENI, per germline. V gave up 6 bases and J gave up 6 bases, with 12 bases separating them. The CDR3 has 13 residues. In nucleotides, the CDR3 is TGTGCCAGCTCCCCGACTCAACGCAATGAGCAGTTCTTC. Its translation: CASSPTQRNEQFF.

The chain couples TRBV5-1 to TRBJ2-7; D ambiguous. The germline gives CDR1 SGHRS, CDR2 YFSETQ. Trimming shortened V by 0 bases and J by 0 bases, and 7 bases separated the two germline ends. CDR3 length: 14 residues. For the CDR3, the DNA is TGCGCCAGCAGCTTGGAAGGGCACTCCTACGAGCAGTACTTC. This codes for CASSLEGHSYEQYF.

This clone was seen more than once but under ten times. The gene calls are TRBV28 and TRBJ1-5; D is unresolved. The V end was cut by 5 bases, the J end by 1 base, with 12 bases between. Per the germline V gene, CDR1 is MDHEN and CDR2 is SYDVKM. This CDR3 spans 15 amino acids. This CDR3 reads CASSALTGSNQPQHF. In DNA, the CDR3 is TGTGCCAGCAGTGCCTTGACGGGGAGCAATCAGCCCCAGCATTTT. The full variable domain, in which reference TRBV28 and TRBJ1-5 provide the parts outside the CDR3, is DVKVTQSSRYLVKRTGEKVFLECVQDMDHENMFWYRQDPGLGLRLIYFSYDVKMKEKGDIPEGYSVSREKKERFSLILESASTNQTSMYLCASSALTGSNQPQHFGDGTRLSIL.

The rearrangement uses TRBV25-1 and TRBJ2-7, with D unclear. The CDR3 length is 13 residues. CDR1 and CDR2 (germline): MGHDK, SYGVNS. The V and J ends lost 6 bases and 0 bases respectively, with 9 bases between them. This chain's CDR3 is CASRAAASYEQYF. The CDR3 region has the DNA TGTGCCAGCAGGGCAGCCGCCTCCTACGAGCAGTACTTC.

In its sample, this clone was seen once. One junction end disagrees with the germline gene, perhaps due to a read error. The genes are TRBV5-4 and TRBJ2-5; 13 bases line up with TRBD2. This CDR3 has 16 residues. CDR1 is SGHNT, CDR2 YYREEE, per germline (reference sequence). The CDR3 DNA sequence: TGTGCCCGCAGCAACGGACTAGCGGGGGTACAAGAGACCCAGTACTTC. Translation gives CARSNGLAGVQETQYF.

This chain joins TRBV5-1 and TRBJ1-2, with 7 bases matching TRBD1. Germline loops: CDR1 SGHRS, CDR2 YFSETQ. The V gene end was trimmed by 5 bases and the J gene end by 3 bases; junction bases not matched to a gene: 10. The CDR3 runs 15 residues. CDR3 sequence (DNA): TGCGCCAGCAGATTCGCTCCAGGGGGGGACTATGGCTACACCTTC. Protein sequence: CASRFAPGGDYGYTF.

This chain joins TRBV29-1 and TRBJ2-1; D is unresolved. V lost 3 bases and J lost 7, with 7 bases in between. The CDR3 extends over 11 amino acids. Germline V gene data show CDR1 as SQVTM and CDR2 as ANQGSEA. The CDR3 DNA reads TGCAGCGTTGACAGGTGGAATGAGCAGTTCTTC. As protein: CSVDRWNEQFF.

This clone has just one count. This chain uses TRBV30 with TRBJ2-7; D gene unclear. This CDR3 region has 13 residues. The V end lost 2 bases, the J end lost 0 bases, and 8 bases lay between the germline ends. Germline V gives CDR1 GTSNPN, CDR2 SVGIG (reference sequence). The CDR3 DNA follows: TGTGCCTGGAGTATCCAATTCTCCTACGAGCAGTACTTC. It yields the protein CAWSIQFSYEQYF.

J is TRBJ2-3 and V is TRBV25-1; D unclear. Trimming took off 6 bases at V and 3 bases at J, with 7 bases between the two ends. The germline gives CDR1 MGHDK, CDR2 SYGVNS. The CDR3 contains 12 residues. The CDR3 is CASRGVTDTQYF. In DNA form, the CDR3 reads TGTGCCAGCAGAGGAGTAACAGATACGCAGTATTTT.

The chain combines TRBV15 with TRBJ2-6, with D perhaps matching TRBD2 (5 bases). Germline lookup yields CDR1 LNHNV and CDR2 YYDKDF (reference sequence). This CDR3 is 15 amino acids long. Trimming cost V 5 bases and J 4 bases, with 12 bases left between them. CDR3 region: CATSGRGSGANVLTF. As DNA, the CDR3 is TGTGCCACCAGCGGTCGAGGGTCCGGGGCCAACGTCCTGACTTTC. Drawing the rest from reference TRBV15 and TRBJ2-6, the complete variable domain is DAMVIQNPRYQVTQFGKPVTLSCSQTLNHNVMYWYQQKSSQAPKLLFHYYDKDFNNEADTPDNFQSRRPNTSFCFLDIRSPGLGDTAMYLCATSGRGSGANVLTFGAGSRLTVL.

This clone was seen only a few times. This chain uses TRBV4-3 with TRBJ2-5; D possibly corresponds to TRBD1 (6 bases). V was clipped by 4 bases and J by 4 bases, with 13 bases between them. This CDR3 spans 14 amino acids. Germline-derived CDR1 and CDR2 are LGHNA and YSLEER. The CDR3 sequence: CASSPATGLETQYF. The CDR3 region has the DNA TGCGCCAGCAGCCCAGCGACAGGATTAGAGACCCAGTACTTC.

This clone was seen more than once but under ten times. The gene calls are TRBV7-3 and TRBJ1-1; tentatively, D is TRBD1 (6 bases). CDR1 is SGHTA, CDR2 FQGTGA, per germline. The CDR3 covers 15 residues. Trimming removed 5 bases from V and 10 bases from J, with 23 bases in between. As DNA, the CDR3 is TGTGCCAGCAGCCCCGGGGGGCGAGGGAATATGGTAGCTTTCTTT. It encodes CASSPGGRGNMVAFF.

The V call is TRBV28, the J call TRBJ1-2; D uncertain. The V and J ends lost 1 base and 0 bases respectively, with 9 bases between them. Germline V gene lookup returns CDR1 MDHEN and CDR2 SYDVKM. The length of the CDR3 is 15 residues. CDR3 sequence reads: CASSLLAAPNYGYTF. DNA of the CDR3: TGTGCCAGCAGTTTATTGGCAGCTCCTAACTATGGCTACACCTTC.

This CDR3 reads CASSLSPQGGTREDTEAFF. The DNA of the CDR3 is TGTGCCAGCAGTTTATCCCCCCAGGGGGGGACCAGGGAGGATACTGAAGCTTTCTTT. The chain links TRBV27 to TRBJ1-1; 7 nucleotides agree with TRBD1. This CDR3 is 19 amino acids long. The junction had 18 bases not matched to a gene; V was cut back by 0 bases and J by 5 bases. Germline values: CDR1 MNHEY, CDR2 SMNVEV (reference sequence).

The CDR3 spells CASSLGDRTGELFF. CDR3 nucleotides: TGCGCCAGCAGCTTGGGAGACAGGACCGGGGAGCTGTTTTTT. This chain connects TRBV5-1 to TRBJ2-2, with D tentatively TRBD1 (6 bases). The germline V gene has CDR1 SGHRS and CDR2 YFSETQ. Trimming took off 0 bases at V and 5 bases at J, with 8 bases between the two ends. The CDR3 spans 14 residues.

This clone was seen only once. V usage is TRBV7-9 and J usage is TRBJ1-2; D gene unclear. The CDR3 runs to 12 residues. Trimming pared 2 bases from V and 5 bases from J, leaving 6 bases between. Germline V gene sequence: CDR1 SEHNR, CDR2 FQNEAQ (reference sequence). The DNA of the CDR3 is TGTGCCAGCAGCTTAACGGAATATGGCTACACCTTC. Translating it yields CASSLTEYGYTF.

A few counts support this clone. The chain uses TRBV2 and TRBJ2-2, with D perhaps TRBD2 (5 bases). The length of the CDR3 is 13 residues. CDR1 is SNHLY and CDR2 is FYNNEI in the germline V gene. Trimming cost V 6 bases and J 6 bases, with 11 bases left between them. The CDR3 spells CASRVAIPGELFF. CDR3 in DNA: TGTGCCAGCAGGGTAGCGATACCCGGGGAGCTGTTTTTT.

The rearrangement links TRBV19 to TRBJ2-7, with 7 bases that match TRBD1. Germline CDR1 is LNHDA and CDR2 is SQIVND (reference sequence). CDR3 length equals 16 residues. The trim removed 7 bases at V and 0 bases at J, leaving 12 bases unmatched. The CDR3 loop reads CASTRDSPTLSYEQYF. The CDR3 DNA reads TGTGCCAGTACCCGGGACAGCCCTACACTCTCCTACGAGCAGTACTTC. The whole variable domain, remainder taken from reference TRBV19 and TRBJ2-7, is DGGITQSPKYLFRKEGQNVTLSCEQNLNHDAMYWYRQDPGQGLRLIYYSQIVNDFQKGDIAEGYSVSREKKESFPLTVTSAQKNPTAFYLCASTRDSPTLSYEQYFGPGTRLTVT.

The chain is built from TRBV6-6 and TRBJ1-4; weak D call: TRBD1 (6 bases). The germline gives CDR1 MNHNY, CDR2 SVGAGI (reference sequence). This CDR3 has 14 amino acids. The V gene lost 5 bases and the J gene lost 13 bases, with 20 bases spanning the gap. Here the CDR3 DNA reads TGTGCCAGCAGTCCCCCCCCGGGGGCGGTAGGACTGTTTTTT. The encoded protein is CASSPPPGAVGLFF.

The genes are TRBV5-1 and TRBJ2-7; D tentatively reads TRBD1 or TRBD2 (5 bases each). Germline CDR1 and CDR2: SGHRS and YFSETQ. The V end was cut by 4 bases, the J end by 1 base, with 18 bases between. This CDR3 is built from 16 residues. CDR3 protein: CASSPLRGRESYEQYF. As DNA, the CDR3 is TGCGCCAGCAGCCCTTTGAGAGGCAGGGAGTCCTACGAGCAGTACTTC.

A few counts support this clone. The gene calls are TRBV7-9 and TRBJ1-2; D is ambiguous. The CDR3 is 12 residues long. V was shortened by 2 bases and J by 3 bases, with 4 bases between the two germline ends. From germline, CDR1 is SEHNR and CDR2 FQNEAQ (reference sequence). The CDR3 loop reads CASSLIDYGYTF. The CDR3 bases are TGTGCCAGCAGCTTAATTGACTATGGCTACACCTTC.

The rearrangement joins TRBV7-2 to TRBJ2-3; tentative D call: TRBD2 (7 bases). Per germline, CDR1 SGHTA and CDR2 FQGNSA. The CDR3 contains 16 residues. V dropped 7 bases and J dropped 0 bases, with 17 bases sitting between them. DNA of the CDR3: TGTGCCAGCAAGTCCCGGGGGGCGGGGAGCACAGATACGCAGTATTTT. Protein sequence: CASKSRGAGSTDTQYF.

This chain uses TRBV6-6 with TRBJ1-2, with a tentative D call TRBD1 (6 bases). The germline gives CDR1 MNHNY, CDR2 SVGAGI (reference sequence). The CDR3 is 14 amino acids. The V gene lost 2 bases and the J gene lost 2 bases, with 9 bases spanning the gap. This chain's CDR3 is CASSYPGQNYGYTF. In DNA, the CDR3 is TGTGCCAGCAGTTACCCCGGACAGAACTATGGCTACACCTTC.

The V and J genes are TRBV6-5 and TRBJ1-5; 8 bases are shared with TRBD1. Germline V lookup: CDR1 MNHEY, CDR2 SVGAGI. Germline trimming cut 4 bases from V and 7 bases from J; bases unmatched to any gene: 6. This CDR3 is 14 amino acids long. The CDR3 region is CASSFQQGEQPQHF. CDR3 in DNA: TGTGCCAGCAGTTTTCAACAGGGGGAACAGCCCCAGCATTTT.

This CDR3 reads CAWDNRDRGPRGYTF. The CDR3 DNA reads TGTGCCTGGGATAACCGGGACAGGGGACCCCGTGGCTACACCTTC. The chain recombines TRBV30 with TRBJ1-2; 10 bases line up with TRBD1. The germline CDR1 and CDR2 sequences are GTSNPN and SVGIG (reference sequence). V trimming: 5 bases; J trimming: 7 bases; junction bases outside the gene matches: 13. CDR3 length: 15 residues.